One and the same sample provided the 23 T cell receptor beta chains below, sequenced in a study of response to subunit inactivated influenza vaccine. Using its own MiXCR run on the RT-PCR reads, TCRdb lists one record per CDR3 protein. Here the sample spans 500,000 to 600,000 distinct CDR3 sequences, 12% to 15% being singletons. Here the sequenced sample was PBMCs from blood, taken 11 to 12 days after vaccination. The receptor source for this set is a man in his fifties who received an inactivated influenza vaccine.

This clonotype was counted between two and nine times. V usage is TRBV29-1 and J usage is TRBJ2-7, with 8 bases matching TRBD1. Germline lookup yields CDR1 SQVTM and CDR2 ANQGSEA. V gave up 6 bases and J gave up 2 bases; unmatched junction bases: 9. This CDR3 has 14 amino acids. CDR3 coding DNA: TGCAGCGTCCAGTCCCGGGACAGGACCTACGAGCAGTACTTC. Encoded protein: CSVQSRDRTYEQYF.

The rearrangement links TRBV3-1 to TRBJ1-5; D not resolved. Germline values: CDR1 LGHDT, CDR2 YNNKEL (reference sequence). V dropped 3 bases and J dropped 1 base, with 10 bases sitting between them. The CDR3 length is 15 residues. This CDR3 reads CASSHGRTSNQPQHF. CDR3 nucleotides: TGTGCCAGCAGCCACGGGCGGACGAGCAATCAGCCCCAGCATTTT. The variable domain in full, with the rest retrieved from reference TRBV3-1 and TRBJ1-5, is DTAVSQTPKYLVTQMGNDKSIKCEQNLGHDTMYWYKQDSKKFLKIMFSYNNKELIINETVPNRFSPKSPDKAHLNLHINSLELGDSAVYFCASSHGRTSNQPQHFGDGTRLSIL.

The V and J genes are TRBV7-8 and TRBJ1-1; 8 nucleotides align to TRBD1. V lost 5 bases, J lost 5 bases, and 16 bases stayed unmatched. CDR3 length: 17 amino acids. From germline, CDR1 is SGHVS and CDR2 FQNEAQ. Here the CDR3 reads CASSPISLPGGWTEAFF. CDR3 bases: TGTGCCAGCAGCCCGATATCTCTCCCAGGGGGCTGGACTGAAGCTTTCTTT. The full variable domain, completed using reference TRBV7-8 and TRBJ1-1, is GAGVSQSPRYKVAKRGQDVALRCDPISGHVSLFWYQQALGQGPEFLTYFQNEAQLDKSGLPSDRFFAERPEGSVSTLKIQRTQQEDSAVYLCASSPISLPGGWTEAFFGQGTRLTVV.

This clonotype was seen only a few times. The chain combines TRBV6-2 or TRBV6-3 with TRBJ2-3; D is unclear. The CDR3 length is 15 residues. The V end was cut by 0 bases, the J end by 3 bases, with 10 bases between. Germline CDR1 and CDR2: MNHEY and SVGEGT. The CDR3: CASSYSTGSTDTQYF. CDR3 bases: TGTGCCAGCAGTTACTCGACGGGCTCAACAGATACGCAGTATTTT.

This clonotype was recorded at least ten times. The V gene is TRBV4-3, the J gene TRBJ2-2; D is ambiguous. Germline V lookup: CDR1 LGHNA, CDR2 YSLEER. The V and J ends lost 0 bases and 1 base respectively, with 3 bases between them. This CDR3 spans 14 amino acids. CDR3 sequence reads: CASSQEQNTGELFF. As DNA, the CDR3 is TGCGCCAGCAGCCAAGAACAGAACACCGGGGAGCTGTTTTTT.

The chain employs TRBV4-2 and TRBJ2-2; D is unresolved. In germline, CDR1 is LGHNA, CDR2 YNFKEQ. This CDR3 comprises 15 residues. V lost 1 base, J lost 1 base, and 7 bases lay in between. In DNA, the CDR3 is TGTGCCAGCAGCCAAGTCCCCGTGAACACCGGGGAGCTGTTTTTT. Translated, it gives CASSQVPVNTGELFF.

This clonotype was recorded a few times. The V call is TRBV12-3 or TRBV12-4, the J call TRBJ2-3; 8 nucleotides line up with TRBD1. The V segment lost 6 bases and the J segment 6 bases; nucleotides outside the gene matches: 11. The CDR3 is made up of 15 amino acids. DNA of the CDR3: TGTGCCAGCAGCCGCGGACAGGGCCCACTGGATACGCAGTATTTT. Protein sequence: CASSRGQGPLDTQYF.

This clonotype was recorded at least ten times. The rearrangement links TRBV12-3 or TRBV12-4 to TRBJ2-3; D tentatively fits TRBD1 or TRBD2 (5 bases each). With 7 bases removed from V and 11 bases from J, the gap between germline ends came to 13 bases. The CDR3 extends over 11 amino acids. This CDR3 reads CASTGREEQYF. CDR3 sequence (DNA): TGTGCCAGCACGGGGCGTGAGGAGCAGTATTTT.

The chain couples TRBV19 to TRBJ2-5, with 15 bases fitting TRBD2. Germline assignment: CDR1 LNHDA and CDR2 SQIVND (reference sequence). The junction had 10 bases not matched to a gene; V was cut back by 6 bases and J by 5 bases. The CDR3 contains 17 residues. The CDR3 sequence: CASSESSGLAGGETQYF. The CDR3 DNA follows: TGTGCCAGTAGCGAGTCCTCGGGACTAGCGGGAGGCGAGACCCAGTACTTC.

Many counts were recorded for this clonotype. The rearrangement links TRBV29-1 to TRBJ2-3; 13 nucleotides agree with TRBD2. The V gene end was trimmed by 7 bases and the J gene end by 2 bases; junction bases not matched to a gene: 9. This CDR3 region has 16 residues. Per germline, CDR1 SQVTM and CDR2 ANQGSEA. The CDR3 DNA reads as TGCAGCGCACCGAGACTAGCGGGGGGATCCACAGATACGCAGTATTTT. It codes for CSAPRLAGGSTDTQYF.

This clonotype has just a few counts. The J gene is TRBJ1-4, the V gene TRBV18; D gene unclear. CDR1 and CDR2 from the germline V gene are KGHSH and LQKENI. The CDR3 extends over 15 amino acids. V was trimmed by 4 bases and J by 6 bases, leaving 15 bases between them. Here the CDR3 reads CASSQGPGGDEKLFF. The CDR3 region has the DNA TGTGCCAGCTCACAAGGACCAGGTGGCGATGAAAAACTGTTTTTT.

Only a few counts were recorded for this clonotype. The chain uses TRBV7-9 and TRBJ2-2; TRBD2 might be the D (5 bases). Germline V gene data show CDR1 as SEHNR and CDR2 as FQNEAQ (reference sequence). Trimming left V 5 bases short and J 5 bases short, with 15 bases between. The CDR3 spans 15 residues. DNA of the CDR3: TGTGCCAGCAGCCCCGAGCCCCGCGGGACCGGGGAGCTGTTTTTT. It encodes CASSPEPRGTGELFF. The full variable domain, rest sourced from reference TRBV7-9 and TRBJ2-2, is DTGVSQNPRHKITKRGQNVTFRCDPISEHNRLYWYRQTLGQGPEFLTYFQNEAQLEKSRLLSDRFSAERPKGSFSTLEIQRTEQGDSAMYLCASSPEPRGTGELFFGEGSRLTVL.

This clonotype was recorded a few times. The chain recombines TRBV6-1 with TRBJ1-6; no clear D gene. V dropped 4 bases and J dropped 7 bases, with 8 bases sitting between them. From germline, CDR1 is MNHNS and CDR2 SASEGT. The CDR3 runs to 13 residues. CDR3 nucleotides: TGTGCCAGCAGTGTCCGGGTAAATTCACCCCTCCACTTT. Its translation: CASSVRVNSPLHF.

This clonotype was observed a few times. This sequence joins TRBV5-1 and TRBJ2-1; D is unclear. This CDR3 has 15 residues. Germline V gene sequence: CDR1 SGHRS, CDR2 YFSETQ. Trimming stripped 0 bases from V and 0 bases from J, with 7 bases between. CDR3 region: CASSLDTSSYNEQFF. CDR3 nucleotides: TGCGCCAGCAGCTTGGACACGAGCTCCTACAATGAGCAGTTCTTC. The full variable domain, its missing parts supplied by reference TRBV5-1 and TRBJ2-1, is KAGVTQTPRYLIKTRGQQVTLSCSPISGHRSVSWYQQTPGQGLQFLFEYFSETQRNKGNFPGRFSGRQFSNSRSEMNVSTLELGDSALYLCASSLDTSSYNEQFFGPGTRLTVL.

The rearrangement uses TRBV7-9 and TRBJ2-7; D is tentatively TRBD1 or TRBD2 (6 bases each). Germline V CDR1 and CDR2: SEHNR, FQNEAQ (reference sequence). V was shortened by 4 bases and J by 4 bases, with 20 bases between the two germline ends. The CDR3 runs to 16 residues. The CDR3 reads CASSSFFGGQSYEQYF. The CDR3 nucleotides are TGTGCCAGCAGCTCATTTTTCGGGGGCCAATCTTACGAGCAGTACTTC.

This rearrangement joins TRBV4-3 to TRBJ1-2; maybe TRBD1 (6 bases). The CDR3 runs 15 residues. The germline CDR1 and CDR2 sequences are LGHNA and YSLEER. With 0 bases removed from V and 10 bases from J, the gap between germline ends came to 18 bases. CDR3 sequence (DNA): TGCGCCAGCAGCCAAGATAGTACAGGGCCGGTGACCTACACCTTC. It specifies CASSQDSTGPVTYTF.

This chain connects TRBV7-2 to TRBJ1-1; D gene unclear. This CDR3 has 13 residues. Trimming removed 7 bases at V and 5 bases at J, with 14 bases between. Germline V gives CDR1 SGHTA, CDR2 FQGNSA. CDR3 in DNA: TGTGCCAGCAACGGTGGGTCGCGTACTGAAGCTTTCTTT. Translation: CASNGGSRTEAFF.

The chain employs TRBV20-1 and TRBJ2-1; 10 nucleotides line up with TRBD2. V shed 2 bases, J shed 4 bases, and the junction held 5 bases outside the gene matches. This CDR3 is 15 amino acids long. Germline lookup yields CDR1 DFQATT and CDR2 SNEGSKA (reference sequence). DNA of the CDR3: TGCAGTGCTAGATGGCTAGCGGGGGCGTACAATGAGCAGTTCTTC. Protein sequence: CSARWLAGAYNEQFF.

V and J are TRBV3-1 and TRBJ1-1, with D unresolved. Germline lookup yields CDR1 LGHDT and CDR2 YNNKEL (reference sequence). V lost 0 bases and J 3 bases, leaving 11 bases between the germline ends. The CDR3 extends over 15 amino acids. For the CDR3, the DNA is TGTGCCAGCAGCCAAGATCCCCGGAGCGACACTGAAGCTTTCTTT. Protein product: CASSQDPRSDTEAFF. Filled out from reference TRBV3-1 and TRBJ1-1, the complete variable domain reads DTAVSQTPKYLVTQMGNDKSIKCEQNLGHDTMYWYKQDSKKFLKIMFSYNNKELIINETVPNRFSPKSPDKAHLNLHINSLELGDSAVYFCASSQDPRSDTEAFFGQGTRLTVV.

In DNA form, the CDR3 reads TGTGCCAGCACCCTGCTTGGGACAGGGGTAACAGAGACCCAGTACTTC. It codes for CASTLLGTGVTETQYF. The gene calls are TRBV7-2 and TRBJ2-5, with 10 nucleotides matching TRBD1. Trimming cost V 7 bases and J 4 bases; bases outside gene matches: 12. The CDR3 runs 16 residues. Germline loops: CDR1 SGHTA, CDR2 FQGNSA.

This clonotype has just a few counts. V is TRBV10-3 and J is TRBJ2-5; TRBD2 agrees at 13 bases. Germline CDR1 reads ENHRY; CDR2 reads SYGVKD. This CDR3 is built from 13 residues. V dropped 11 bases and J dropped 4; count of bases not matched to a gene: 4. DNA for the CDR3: TGTGCCGCGACTAGCGGGAGGTTAGAGACCCAGTACTTC. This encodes CAATSGRLETQYF.

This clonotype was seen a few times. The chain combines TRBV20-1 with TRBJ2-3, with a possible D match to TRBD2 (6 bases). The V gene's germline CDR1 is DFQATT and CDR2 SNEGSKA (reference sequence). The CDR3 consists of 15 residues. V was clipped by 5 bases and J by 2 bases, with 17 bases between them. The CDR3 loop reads CSALAEWIFTDTQYF. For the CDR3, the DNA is TGCAGTGCTTTAGCGGAGTGGATCTTCACAGATACGCAGTATTTT.

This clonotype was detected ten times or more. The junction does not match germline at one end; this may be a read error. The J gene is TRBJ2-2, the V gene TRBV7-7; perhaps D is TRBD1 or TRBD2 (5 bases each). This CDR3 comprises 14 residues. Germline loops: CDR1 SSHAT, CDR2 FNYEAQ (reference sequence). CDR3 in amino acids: CASSLMGDTGELFF. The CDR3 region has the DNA TGTGCTAGCAGCTTAATGGGGGACACCGGGGAGCTGTTTTTT.